A selection of T cell receptor beta chains follows, all from one sample in a study of blood T cell repertoires in COVID-19. The method was immunoSEQ multiplex PCR; TCRdb's version includes in-frame clones alone and lacks a portion of them. This sample has about 190,000 clones, with about 77% found just once. The sample was PBMCs or T cells enriched from blood (not recorded which). The receptors come from a woman between 50 and 59 years old with acute COVID-19. Both conserved end residues are part of each CDR3. D genes are given only for firm matches. Expanded clones are given a class, and other clones once, few, many or no size at all.

V gene	J gene	CDR3 length	D gene	clone size	CDR3 DNA	CDR3 protein
TRBV7-8	TRBJ2-1	19	TRBD2	few	TGTGCCAGCAGCTTTCCTAGCGGGGGCCCTATGAGCTCCTACAATGAGCAGTTCTTC	CASSFPSGGPMSSYNEQFF
TRBV6-2/TRBV6-3	TRBJ2-5	14	.	once	TGTGCCAGCAGTCGCGGTCGGGGTCAAGAGACCCAGTACTTC	CASSRGRGQETQYF
TRBV11-2	TRBJ1-5	16	TRBD1	.	TGTGCCAGCAGCTTTAGGTCCGGGACAGGGGATCAGCCCCAGCATTTT	CASSFRSGTGDQPQHF
TRBV25-1	TRBJ1-1	15	.	.	TGTGCCAGCAGTGAAGGAAGGAGGCGGATCACTGAAGCTTTCTTT	CASSEGRRRITEAFF
TRBV7-3	TRBJ2-2	16	TRBD1	.	TGTGCCAGCAGCCTCAGGACAGGGCGGGATAGTGGGGAGCTGTTTTTT	CASSLRTGRDSGELFF
TRBV6-6	TRBJ2-1	16	TRBD2	.	TGTGCCAGCAGCTACCGGGCCGGGGGGGCATGGAATGAGCAGTTCTTC	CASSYRAGGAWNEQFF
TRBV7-8	TRBJ1-2	13	.	.	TGTGCCAGCAGCTTCGGGGCAGGGAGGGGCTACACCTTC	CASSFGAGRGYTF
TRBV19	TRBJ1-5	14	.	.	TGTGCCAGTAGTATCTACGATAGCAATCAGCCCCAGCATTTT	CASSIYDSNQPQHF
TRBV7-2	TRBJ2-3	16	TRBD2	few	TGTGCCAGCAGCTTCATGAGCGGGGGGGTTGCAGATACGCAGTATTTT	CASSFMSGGVADTQYF
TRBV6-1	TRBJ1-1	17	.	.	TGTGCCAGCAGTGAATCCCAACGAGCTACCCTGAACACTGAAGCTTTCTTT	CASSESQRATLNTEAFF
TRBV27	TRBJ1-5	18	.	.	TGTGCCAGCAGTTCAAGGTCCAGCCCGACTTATAGCAATCAGCCCCAGCATTTT	CASSSRSSPTYSNQPQHF
TRBV3-1/TRBV3-2	TRBJ2-2	17	TRBD2	once	TGTGCCAGCAGCCGACTTTATAGCGGGGGGGCCGGCGGGGAGCTGTTTTTT	CASSRLYSGGAGGELFF
TRBV5-6	TRBJ2-1	14	TRBD1	.	TGTGCCAGTTCCGGGACAGGGGTTATGAATGAGCAGTTCTTC	CASSGTGVMNEQFF
TRBV6-5	TRBJ1-5	13	.	.	TGTGCCAGCAGTTACCTTAAAAATCAGCCCCAGCATTTT	CASSYLKNQPQHF
TRBV7-9	TRBJ2-3	14	TRBD2	.	TGTGCCAGCAGCCCCCTCAGCGGGAGGCATACGCAGTATTTT	CASSPLSGRHTQYF
TRBV6-5	TRBJ1-1	12	.	.	TGTGCCAGCAGCCGGGAGGGAACTGAAGCTTTCTTT	CASSREGTEAFF
TRBV5-8	TRBJ2-2	17	.	.	TGTGCCAGCAGCGGGGGAGGACTATTTGCGAACACCGGGGAGCTGTTTTTT	CASSGGGLFANTGELFF
TRBV27	TRBJ1-6	14	.	.	TGTGCCAGCAGTCCCTCCAGGGTCCCCCCGGCCCTCCACTTT	CASSPSRVPPALHF
TRBV2	TRBJ2-5	14	TRBD2	.	TGTGCCAGCACCGCGCGGGGGGAGGGGGAGACCCAGTACTTC	CASTARGEGETQYF
TRBV2	TRBJ1-1	13	.	.	TGTGCCAGCAGTGACCCTTTGAACACTGAAGCTTTCTTT	CASSDPLNTEAFF
TRBV27	TRBJ1-5	17	TRBD1	.	TGTGCCAGCAGTTTGCCGATTCCGGGACAGGGCGGTAAGCCCCAGCATTTT	CASSLPIPGQGGKPQHF
TRBV9	TRBJ2-3	13	.	many	TGTGCCAGCAGCGGCGCCAATACAGATACGCAGTATTTT	CASSGANTDTQYF
TRBV29-1	TRBJ2-2	14	.	.	TGCAGCGTTGAGAGGGCGGAGGCAAGCGGGGAGCTGTTTTTT	CSVERAEASGELFF
TRBV27	TRBJ1-1	14	TRBD1	.	TGTGCCACACGCCCGGGACAGATTAACACTGAAGCTTTCTTT	CATRPGQINTEAFF